The 32 T cell receptor beta chains below were found in one sample sequenced in a study of shared clonotypes between healthy human individuals. Libraries were prepared by immunoSEQ multiplex PCR; TCRdb keeps only in-frame clonotypes and omits some of them. Here the sample spans around 83,000 clones, 60% to 65% being singletons. Source material: memory CD8+ T cells sorted from blood. The sample's subset: CD45RO+ cells pooled with CCR7-negative TemRA cells. All receptors derive from a man aged 25 to 40 in good health.

The genes are TRBV7-9 and TRBJ2-1; D is undetermined. This CDR3 spans 16 amino acids. Deletions cut 6 bases from V and 2 bases from J, with 17 bases between. CDR1 is SEHNR, CDR2 FQNEAQ, per germline (reference sequence). The CDR3 region is CASSQELPQTYNEQFF. DNA for the CDR3: TGTGCCAGCAGTCAAGAGCTACCACAAACCTACAATGAGCAGTTCTTC.

This clone showed up just a few times. The chain recombines TRBV19 with TRBJ2-2; D might be TRBD2 (5 bases). Trimming removed 8 bases at V and 7 bases at J, with 14 bases between. This CDR3 spans 13 amino acids. Per germline, CDR1 LNHDA and CDR2 SQIVND (reference sequence). The CDR3 protein is CASSLGVVGELFF. The CDR3 DNA reads TGTGCCAGTTCCCTCGGGGTAGTCGGGGAGCTGTTTTTT.

The chain links TRBV5-4 to TRBJ1-2; D is ambiguous. V was trimmed by 4 bases and J by 0 bases, leaving 7 bases between them. Germline loops: CDR1 SGHNT, CDR2 YYREEE (reference sequence). The CDR3 contains 13 residues. The CDR3 sequence: CASSPDSNYGYTF. The DNA of the CDR3 is TGTGCCAGCAGCCCGGACTCTAACTATGGCTACACCTTC.

This clone has only a few counts. Other nucleotide sequences from this sample produce the same CDR3. This rearrangement joins TRBV11-2 to TRBJ2-7; D remains unclear. Germline CDR1 is SGHAT and CDR2 is FQNNGV. The V end was cut by 4 bases, the J end by 0 bases, with 7 bases between. The CDR3 is 13 residues long. CDR3 coding DNA: TGTGCCAGCAGCTCGCGGAGCTCCTACGAGCAGTACTTC. Its translation: CASSSRSSYEQYF.

This clone was seen a few times. The chain links TRBV7-8 to TRBJ2-7, with TRBD2 identical over 10 bases. Germline V CDR1 and CDR2: SGHVS, FQNEAQ. This CDR3 comprises 16 residues. Germline trimming cut 5 bases from V and 1 base from J; bases unmatched to any gene: 8. CDR3 sequence (DNA): TGTGCCAGCAGCGTCGGACTAGCGGAGCCATCCTACGAGCAGTACTTC. Protein product: CASSVGLAEPSYEQYF.

This sequence joins TRBV6-1 and TRBJ2-6; TRBD1 is a possible D gene (6 bases). Trimming removed 7 bases from V and 0 bases from J, with 10 bases in between. The CDR3 length is 15 residues. CDR1 MNHNS and CDR2 SASEGT come from the germline V gene. The CDR3 protein is CASTTGHSGANVLTF. The CDR3 DNA sequence: TGTGCCAGCACCACAGGGCACTCTGGGGCCAACGTCCTGACTTTC.

The V call is TRBV5-1, the J call TRBJ2-2, with 11 positions matching TRBD1. V gave up 4 bases and J gave up 7 bases; unmatched junction bases: 6. CDR1 SGHRS and CDR2 YFSETQ come from the germline V gene. The CDR3 extends over 15 amino acids. In nucleotides, the CDR3 is TGCGCCAGCAGCGCTGGACAGGGGGCTATCGGGGAGCTGTTTTTT. Encoded protein: CASSAGQGAIGELFF.

This rearrangement joins TRBV2 to TRBJ1-3; 7 bases map to TRBD1. Per germline, CDR1 SNHLY and CDR2 FYNNEI. This CDR3 comprises 15 residues. Losses at the gene ends were 6 bases for V and 0 bases for J; bases not matched to a gene: 5. This CDR3 is CASRDRLSSGNTIYF. In nucleotides, the CDR3 is TGTGCCAGCAGGGACAGGCTAAGCTCTGGAAACACCATATATTTT.

The V and J genes are TRBV29-1 and TRBJ2-7, with no clear D. This CDR3 has 15 residues. V lost 0 bases and J lost 3, with 15 bases in between. Germline CDR1 and CDR2: SQVTM and ANQGSEA. The CDR3 is CSVEEMGPEYYEQYF. The CDR3 DNA is TGCAGCGTTGAAGAAATGGGCCCCGAATACTACGAGCAGTACTTC.

J is TRBJ2-7 and V is TRBV14; D is unresolved. V lost 3 bases, J lost 3 bases, and 6 bases lay in between. CDR1 and CDR2 from the germline V gene are SGHDN and FVKESK. The CDR3 extends over 12 amino acids. As DNA, the CDR3 is TGTGCCAGCAGCCATCAAATCTACGAGCAGTACTTC. This gives the protein CASSHQIYEQYF.

The V call is TRBV25-1, the J call TRBJ2-7, with 8 bases identical to TRBD2. The CDR3 contains 14 residues. The V gene's germline CDR1 is MGHDK and CDR2 SYGVNS. V lost 3 bases to trimming and J lost 5 bases; unmatched junction nucleotides: 6. CDR3 residues: CASSEGTSRDEQYF. In DNA form, the CDR3 reads TGTGCCAGCAGTGAGGGGACTAGTCGGGACGAGCAGTACTTC.

This clone was seen ten or more times. The gene calls are TRBV4-1 and TRBJ2-1, with 8 nucleotides matching TRBD1. The trim removed 0 bases at V and 6 bases at J, leaving 4 bases unmatched. Germline CDR1 reads MGHRA; CDR2 reads YSYEKL. This CDR3 is 15 amino acids long. The CDR3 DNA reads as TGCGCCAGCAGCCAAGATCTGGGGACAGGCAATGAGCAGTTCTTC. Protein: CASSQDLGTGNEQFF.

The chain employs TRBV9 and TRBJ2-2; 7 bases map to TRBD1. Germline V gives CDR1 SGDLS, CDR2 YYNGEE. The CDR3 totals 14 residues. V shed 0 bases, J shed 5 bases, and the junction held 1 base outside the gene matches. The CDR3 sequence: CASSVAGGTGELFF. In DNA, the CDR3 is TGTGCCAGCAGCGTAGCAGGGGGAACCGGGGAGCTGTTTTTT.

This clone was counted a single time. The chain joins TRBV6-1 to TRBJ1-5; D may be TRBD1 (6 bases). Germline V gene sequence: CDR1 MNHNS, CDR2 SASEGT. This CDR3 has 13 residues. V gave up 6 bases and J gave up 4 bases, with 10 bases separating them. This chain's CDR3 is CASRATGNQPQHF. In DNA form, the CDR3 reads TGTGCCAGCAGGGCTACAGGGAATCAGCCCCAGCATTTT.

The table lists this clone with many counts. The chain is built from TRBV4-3 and TRBJ2-7; D remains unclear. Germline assignment: CDR1 LGHNA and CDR2 YSLEER. The CDR3 is 14 amino acids. V was shortened by 1 base and J by 7 bases, with 14 bases between the two germline ends. The CDR3 protein is CASSQGPFLGEQYF. The CDR3 DNA is TGCGCCAGCAGCCAAGGTCCATTTTTGGGAGAGCAGTACTTC.

V is TRBV9 and J is TRBJ2-1; D is possibly TRBD1 or TRBD2 (5 bases each). Trimming took off 4 bases at V and 2 bases at J, with 13 bases between the two ends. Germline V gene lookup returns CDR1 SGDLS and CDR2 YYNGEE. The CDR3 spans 15 residues. CDR3 bases: TGTGCCAGCAGCACTCGGGACGAACCCTACAATGAGCAGTTCTTC. Its translation: CASSTRDEPYNEQFF.

This clone was seen a few times. The chain uses TRBV5-1 and TRBJ2-1; D is perhaps TRBD1 (6 bases). This CDR3 spans 15 amino acids. The V gene lost 1 base and the J gene lost 8 bases, with 16 bases spanning the gap. CDR1 and CDR2 (germline): SGHRS, YFSETQ. This CDR3 is CASSLQGFDSHEQFF. The DNA for the CDR3 is TGCGCCAGCAGCTTGCAGGGGTTCGATTCCCATGAGCAGTTCTTC.

This clone was seen many times. The genes are TRBV27 and TRBJ2-7; D remains unclear. Germline CDR1 is MNHEY and CDR2 is SMNVEV (reference sequence). V was shortened by 5 bases and J by 7 bases, with 15 bases between the two germline ends. The CDR3 has 13 amino acids. The DNA of the CDR3 is TGTGCCAGCAGTCCCGGGCTCAAGTGGGAGCAGTACTTC. This translates into CASSPGLKWEQYF.

V usage is TRBV5-6 and J usage is TRBJ2-7; D unresolved. This CDR3 has 11 amino acids. V was clipped by 1 base and J by 3 bases, with 2 bases between them. Per germline, CDR1 SGHDT and CDR2 YYEEEE. The CDR3 loop reads CASSLYYEQYF. The DNA for the CDR3 is TGTGCCAGCAGCTTGTACTACGAGCAGTACTTC.

The chain recombines TRBV6-6 with TRBJ2-1, with D possibly being TRBD1 (5 bases). The V end lost 6 bases, the J end lost 9 bases, and 18 bases lay between the germline ends. The germline CDR1 and CDR2 sequences are MNHNY and SVGAGI (reference sequence). The CDR3 is made up of 14 amino acids. In DNA form, the CDR3 reads TGTGCCAGCAGCACCCGGTCTTCTCAGGGTGAGCAGTTCTTC. It translates to CASSTRSSQGEQFF.

The CDR3 DNA is TGTGCCAGCAGGTTAACTAGCGGGAGGGTAGCTGAGCAGTACTTC. Translation: CASRLTSGRVAEQYF. The rearrangement joins TRBV28 to TRBJ2-7; 13 nucleotides agree with TRBD2. The CDR3 sequence is 15 residues long. Germline trimming cut 6 bases from V and 7 bases from J; bases unmatched to any gene: 9. Germline V gene data show CDR1 as MDHEN and CDR2 as SYDVKM.

The V call is TRBV27, the J call TRBJ1-2, with 12 bases aligning to TRBD1. The CDR3 extends over 17 amino acids. With 4 bases clipped from V and 4 bases from J, the junction kept 10 bases outside the gene matches. Germline CDR1 is MNHEY and CDR2 is SMNVEV (reference sequence). This chain's CDR3 is CASSSRDRGRGSYGYTF. DNA of the CDR3: TGTGCCAGCAGTTCCAGGGACAGGGGGCGCGGCAGCTATGGCTACACCTTC.

V is TRBV7-9 and J is TRBJ2-1; no firm D call. Per germline, CDR1 SEHNR and CDR2 FQNEAQ (reference sequence). This CDR3 is built from 13 residues. Trimming cost V 1 base and J 7 bases, with 8 bases left between them. CDR3 region: CASSLVMANEQFF. The CDR3 bases are TGTGCCAGCAGCTTAGTGATGGCGAATGAGCAGTTCTTC. Together with reference TRBV7-9 and TRBJ2-1, the CDR3 gives the full variable domain: DTGVSQNPRHKITKRGQNVTFRCDPISEHNRLYWYRQTLGQGPEFLTYFQNEAQLEKSRLLSDRFSAERPKGSFSTLEIQRTEQGDSAMYLCASSLVMANEQFFGPGTRLTVL.

This clone has just a few counts. The chain links TRBV9 to TRBJ2-1; 8 bases match TRBD2. The CDR3 runs to 15 residues. CDR1 is SGDLS, CDR2 YYNGEE, per germline. V shed 0 bases and J 8 bases; nucleotides not matched to a gene: 7. The CDR3: CASSVGASGRDEQFF. Here the CDR3 DNA reads TGTGCCAGCAGCGTAGGGGCTAGCGGGCGCGATGAGCAGTTCTTC.

The V gene is TRBV9, the J gene TRBJ2-1; 10 nucleotides agree with TRBD2. The CDR3 contains 16 residues. V was clipped by 0 bases and J by 8 bases; unmatched bases: 8. Germline CDR1 is SGDLS and CDR2 is YYNGEE. The CDR3 nucleotides read TGTGCCAGCAGCGTAGTCGGGACTAGCGTTTTGGATGAGCAGTTCTTC. Translating gives CASSVVGTSVLDEQFF.

Many counts were recorded for this clone. V usage is TRBV7-2 and J usage is TRBJ2-1; TRBD2 aligns across 12 bases. The CDR3 covers 16 residues. Germline V gene lookup returns CDR1 SGHTA and CDR2 FQGNSA. The junction had 7 bases not matched to a gene; V was cut back by 5 bases and J by 5 bases. The CDR3 loop is CASSATGLAGDNEQFF. The CDR3 nucleotides read TGTGCCAGCAGCGCAACGGGACTAGCGGGTGACAATGAGCAGTTCTTC.

The count of this clone is one. A single base separates this from a much larger clone, so it may be a read error. V is TRBV7-9 and J is TRBJ2-7; 13 nucleotides match TRBD2. V shed 5 bases and J 6 bases; nucleotides not matched to a gene: 7. Germline values: CDR1 SEHNR, CDR2 FQNEAQ (reference sequence). The CDR3 has 15 residues. CDR3 sequence reads: CASSPIGLAGAEQYF. CDR3 DNA sequence: TGTGCCAGCAGCCCAATAGGACTAGCGGGAGCCGAGCAGTACTTC.

The chain couples TRBV7-9 to TRBJ1-1; tentative D call: TRBD1 (6 bases). CDR1 is SEHNR and CDR2 is FQNEAQ in the germline V gene (reference sequence). Trimming took 4 bases from V and 0 from J, leaving 9 bases between them. This CDR3 has 14 residues. Here the CDR3 reads CASSSTGMNTEAFF. DNA of the CDR3: TGTGCCAGCAGCTCTACAGGGATGAACACTGAAGCTTTCTTT.

This chain connects TRBV9 to TRBJ1-5, with 7 bases lining up with TRBD1. Germline loops: CDR1 SGDLS, CDR2 YYNGEE. V shed 3 bases, J shed 3 bases, and the junction held 15 bases outside the gene matches. The CDR3 is made up of 18 amino acids. CDR3 protein: CASSGSRRDSCFNQPQHF. The CDR3 DNA follows: TGTGCCAGCAGCGGGAGTCGTCGGGACAGTTGTTTCAATCAGCCCCAGCATTTT.

J is TRBJ2-5 and V is TRBV6-1, with 8 nucleotides matching TRBD2. V was pared by 3 bases and J by 2 bases, with 5 bases of the junction left unmatched. This CDR3 has 15 residues. Germline CDR1 reads MNHNS; CDR2 reads SASEGT. CDR3 loop: CASSEAGGQQETQYF. The CDR3 nucleotides are TGTGCCAGCAGTGAGGCGGGAGGACAACAAGAGACCCAGTACTTC.

This chain joins TRBV28 and TRBJ2-5, with TRBD1 matching 7 bases. This CDR3 region has 15 residues. Trimming at V came to 2 bases and at J to 4 bases, leaving 7 bases not matched to a gene. Germline CDR1 and CDR2: MDHEN and SYDVKM. CDR3 DNA: TGTGCCAGCAGTTTACCAGGGGGAAAGAGAGAGACCCAGTACTTC. Its protein is CASSLPGGKRETQYF.

V is TRBV4-1 and J is TRBJ2-7; 9 bases match TRBD1. Germline lookup yields CDR1 MGHRA and CDR2 YSYEKL. This CDR3 contains 15 residues. J gave up 5 bases and V 1 base, and 6 bases lay outside the gene matches. CDR3 region: CASSQVGTGLNEQYF. The CDR3 coding sequence is TGCGCCAGCAGCCAAGTAGGGACAGGGCTCAACGAGCAGTACTTC.